These 7 T cell receptor beta chains were all obtained from the same sample, sequenced in a study of response to subunit inactivated influenza vaccine. TCRdb used MiXCR to reprocess the RT-PCR reads, holding one entry per CDR3 protein. The table has some 180,000 distinct CDR3 sequences, nearly 9.5% seen once; the top ten hold roughly 11%. This material consisted of non-naive T cells sorted from PBMCs, taken on the day of vaccination. The receptor source for this set is a man in his fifties or sixties who received an inactivated influenza vaccine.

The V gene is TRBV12-3 or TRBV12-4, the J gene TRBJ2-7; the match to TRBD2 covers 7 bases. V lost 2 bases to trimming and J lost 3 bases; unmatched junction nucleotides: 10. The CDR3 has 16 residues. CDR3 coding DNA: TGTGCCAGCAGTTTAAATGGTGGGGACTATTTCTACGAGCAGTACTTC. It is translated as CASSLNGGDYFYEQYF.

The V gene is TRBV30, the J gene TRBJ2-3; TRBD2 is a possible D gene (6 bases). Germline V CDR1 and CDR2: GTSNPN, SVGIG (reference sequence). The CDR3 length is 17 residues. Trimming shortened V by 0 bases and J by 0 bases, and 16 bases separated the two germline ends. The CDR3 protein is CAWSVRSRGISTDTQYF. CDR3 bases: TGTGCCTGGAGTGTTCGATCTCGGGGGATCAGCACAGATACGCAGTATTTT.

This clonotype was seen many times. This sequence joins TRBV3-1 and TRBJ2-5; D unclear. Germline V gene data show CDR1 as LGHDT and CDR2 as YNNKEL (reference sequence). CDR3 length: 14 amino acids. V gave up 4 bases and J gave up 5 bases, with 14 bases separating them. CDR3 sequence (DNA): TGTGCCAGCAGCCCCCGGCAGGTGGGGGAGACCCAGTACTTC. Its protein is CASSPRQVGETQYF.

This clonotype was seen more than once but under ten times. This chain connects TRBV2 to TRBJ1-1; tentatively, D is TRBD1 (5 bases). The germline gives CDR1 SNHLY, CDR2 FYNNEI. The CDR3 totals 14 residues. V dropped 4 bases and J dropped 2 bases, with 11 bases sitting between them. In DNA form, the CDR3 reads TGTGCCAGCAGTGTTACGCAGGGAAACACTGAAGCTTTCTTT. Protein sequence: CASSVTQGNTEAFF.

This rearrangement joins TRBV6-5 to TRBJ2-1, with 7 bases identical to TRBD2. Per germline, CDR1 MNHEY and CDR2 SVGAGI. With 0 bases clipped from V and 4 bases from J, the junction kept 3 bases outside the gene matches. The CDR3 covers 15 residues. Written as DNA, the CDR3 is TGTGCCAGCAGTTACTCAGCTAGCGGATACAATGAGCAGTTCTTC. Protein product: CASSYSASGYNEQFF.

The sample holds many counts of this clonotype. V is TRBV28 and J is TRBJ1-5; D not certain. Trimming removed 8 bases from V and 4 bases from J, with 9 bases in between. CDR3 length: 12 amino acids. The V gene's germline CDR1 is MDHEN and CDR2 SYDVKM. This CDR3 reads CASGVGNQPQHF. The CDR3, as DNA: TGTGCCAGCGGCGTAGGGAATCAGCCCCAGCATTTT.

The sample holds a few counts of this clonotype. The chain has TRBV7-2 and TRBJ1-1; a possible D gene is TRBD1 (5 bases). Germline V gene data show CDR1 as SGHTA and CDR2 as FQGNSA. V lost 3 bases to trimming and J lost 1 base, with 12 bases between them. This CDR3 has 15 amino acids. The CDR3 DNA follows: TGTGCCAGCAGCTTGGCAGGGTTTTCGAACACTGAAGCTTTCTTT. Protein sequence: CASSLAGFSNTEAFF.